A single sample is the source of the 18 T cell receptor beta chains below, sequenced in a study of blood T cell repertoires in COVID-19. Method: immunoSEQ multiplex PCR; TCRdb's copy keeps in-frame clones and lacks some. The sample has about 360,000 clones; more than 75% are singletons. Input material: peripheral blood. The receptor source for this set is a human donor with acute or convalescent COVID-19. The donor label of this sample is uncertain.

This sequence joins TRBV30 and TRBJ1-1; D might be TRBD1 (5 bases). Germline V lookup: CDR1 GTSNPN, CDR2 SVGIG (reference sequence). This CDR3 comprises 15 residues. Trimming shortened V by 0 bases and J by 6 bases, and 17 bases separated the two germline ends. This CDR3 is CAWSVQVSPRSEAFF. CDR3 DNA: TGTGCCTGGAGTGTACAGGTTTCCCCCCGATCTGAAGCTTTCTTT.

The CDR3 nucleotides are TGTGCCAGCAGCCAAGATTTTGGCGGCAGGGCGGATGGCTACACCTTC. Translated: CASSQDFGGRADGYTF. The chain links TRBV4-2 to TRBJ1-2; tentative D call: TRBD1 (5 bases). This CDR3 spans 16 amino acids. Trimming left V 0 bases short and J 6 bases short, with 17 bases between. The V gene's germline CDR1 is LGHNA and CDR2 YNFKEQ.

The gene calls are TRBV5-1 and TRBJ2-5; the D gene is possibly TRBD1 (6 bases). CDR3 length: 17 amino acids. The V end was cut by 4 bases, the J end by 1 base, with 20 bases between. Per germline, CDR1 SGHRS and CDR2 YFSETQ. CDR3 loop: CASSPSRRGSVQETQYF. The CDR3 DNA sequence: TGCGCCAGCAGCCCCTCTCGCAGGGGCTCGGTCCAAGAGACCCAGTACTTC.

This clone appeared a single time. This chain connects TRBV5-1 to TRBJ1-1; tentatively, D is TRBD1 (6 bases). The V end lost 5 bases, the J end lost 3 bases, and 14 bases lay between the germline ends. CDR3 length equals 14 residues. Germline assignment: CDR1 SGHRS and CDR2 YFSETQ. For the CDR3, the DNA is TGCGCCAGCAGAATACAGGGTTCTGACACTGAAGCTTTCTTT. Its translation: CASRIQGSDTEAFF.

The rearrangement links TRBV30 to TRBJ1-2; D is undetermined. This CDR3 is built from 13 residues. Germline-derived CDR1 and CDR2 are GTSNPN and SVGIG (reference sequence). Trimming pared 1 base from V and 4 bases from J, leaving 10 bases between. The CDR3 DNA sequence: TGTGCCTGGAGTGACGCCGGGATCTATGGCTACACCTTC. Its translation: CAWSDAGIYGYTF.

The rearrangement links TRBV18 to TRBJ1-2, with 8 bases lining up with TRBD1. Trimming at V came to 1 base and at J to 8 bases, leaving 6 bases not matched to a gene. The CDR3 is 14 residues long. Germline assignment: CDR1 KGHSH and CDR2 LQKENI. The CDR3 is CASSPLDRVGGYTF. The CDR3 DNA is TGTGCCAGCTCACCACTGGACAGGGTGGGAGGCTACACCTTC. Combining the CDR3 with reference TRBV18 and TRBJ1-2 gives the whole variable domain NAGVMQNPRHLVRRRGQEARLRCSPMKGHSHVYWYRQLPEEGLKFMVYLQKENIIDESGMPKERFSAEFPKEGPSILRIQQVVRGDSAAYFCASSPLDRVGGYTFGSGTRLTVV.

The rearrangement links TRBV5-1 to TRBJ1-2; 9 positions agree with TRBD1. Germline V gene data show CDR1 as SGHRS and CDR2 as YFSETQ. The CDR3 contains 15 residues. Trimming removed 3 bases from V and 2 bases from J; junction bases left unmatched: 5. The CDR3 is CASSSTGTGNYGYTF. The CDR3 bases are TGCGCCAGCAGCTCCACTGGGACAGGGAACTATGGCTACACCTTC. Combining the CDR3 with reference TRBV5-1 and TRBJ1-2 gives the whole variable domain KAGVTQTPRYLIKTRGQQVTLSCSPISGHRSVSWYQQTPGQGLQFLFEYFSETQRNKGNFPGRFSGRQFSNSRSEMNVSTLELGDSALYLCASSSTGTGNYGYTFGSGTRLTVV.

The rearrangement uses TRBV5-4 and TRBJ2-1, with TRBD2 as a possible D gene (6 bases). With 0 bases removed from V and 3 bases from J, the gap between germline ends came to 25 bases. Germline CDR1 SGHNT, CDR2 YYREEE (reference sequence). CDR3 length: 20 amino acids. The CDR3 loop reads CASSLAPLGFSWRDYNEQFF. CDR3 coding DNA: TGTGCCAGCAGCTTGGCCCCCCTGGGGTTTAGCTGGAGGGACTACAATGAGCAGTTCTTC.

The gene calls are TRBV5-8 and TRBJ1-2; possibly TRBD1 for D (5 bases). Trimming shortened V by 1 base and J by 8 bases, and 21 bases separated the two germline ends. CDR1 is SGHTS, CDR2 YDEGEE, per germline. The CDR3 is 16 amino acids. The CDR3 nucleotides read TGTGCCAGCAGCTTGCTCCCGACAGTTAACCCTCCCGGCTACACCTTC. Translation: CASSLLPTVNPPGYTF.

V gene TRBV5-1 combines with J gene TRBJ2-3; the D gene is possibly TRBD2 (5 bases). This CDR3 is 13 amino acids long. Germline V CDR1 and CDR2: SGHRS, YFSETQ. V was cut by 2 bases and J by 3 bases, with 7 bases left in between. The CDR3 reads CASSFGKTDTQYF. Here the CDR3 DNA reads TGCGCCAGCAGCTTCGGGAAAACAGATACGCAGTATTTT. Drawing the rest from reference TRBV5-1 and TRBJ2-3, the complete variable domain is KAGVTQTPRYLIKTRGQQVTLSCSPISGHRSVSWYQQTPGQGLQFLFEYFSETQRNKGNFPGRFSGRQFSNSRSEMNVSTLELGDSALYLCASSFGKTDTQYFGPGTRLTVL.

The chain joins TRBV18 to TRBJ1-3; 7 bases map to TRBD1. From germline, CDR1 is KGHSH and CDR2 LQKENI. The length of the CDR3 is 17 residues. J gave up 1 base and V 2 bases, and 8 bases lay outside the gene matches. CDR3 DNA sequence: TGTGCCAGCTCACCAGTCCGGGACAGTCCTTCTGGAAACACCATATATTTT. As protein: CASSPVRDSPSGNTIYF. The whole variable domain, filled in from reference TRBV18 and TRBJ1-3, reads NAGVMQNPRHLVRRRGQEARLRCSPMKGHSHVYWYRQLPEEGLKFMVYLQKENIIDESGMPKERFSAEFPKEGPSILRIQQVVRGDSAAYFCASSPVRDSPSGNTIYFGEGSWLTVV.

J is TRBJ2-3 and V is TRBV6-5; TRBD2 agrees at 14 bases. CDR1 and CDR2 from the germline V gene are MNHEY and SVGAGI. This CDR3 is 15 amino acids long. V lost 6 bases and J lost 5; bases outside the gene matches: 4. CDR3 sequence: CASSSGLAGGDTQYF. In DNA, the CDR3 is TGTGCCAGCAGCTCCGGACTAGCGGGAGGAGATACGCAGTATTTT.

Only one count was recorded for this clone. V and J are TRBV20-1 and TRBJ1-2, with 7 bases aligning to TRBD1. This CDR3 spans 13 amino acids. Germline V gene lookup returns CDR1 DFQATT and CDR2 SNEGSKA (reference sequence). Trimming removed 3 bases from V and 3 bases from J; junction bases left unmatched: 4. The CDR3 region has the DNA TGCAGTGCTAGTTTTGGGACAGACTATGGCTACACCTTC. Translating it yields CSASFGTDYGYTF.

The rearrangement uses TRBV6-6 and TRBJ2-2; possibly TRBD2 for D (5 bases). CDR3 length: 15 amino acids. V was cut by 5 bases and J by 2 bases, with 12 bases left in between. The germline gives CDR1 MNHNY, CDR2 SVGAGI (reference sequence). The CDR3 is CASSKIRGNTGELFF. CDR3 in DNA: TGTGCCAGCAGTAAGATCCGGGGAAACACCGGGGAGCTGTTTTTT.

The chain recombines TRBV18 with TRBJ1-3, with no clear D. V was shortened by 7 bases and J by 0 bases, with 10 bases between the two germline ends. CDR1 KGHSH and CDR2 LQKENI come from the germline V gene. This CDR3 spans 14 amino acids. The DNA of the CDR3 is TGTGCCAGCTTTTCTCAGCGCTCTGGAAACACCATATATTTT. It is translated as CASFSQRSGNTIYF.

The rearrangement joins TRBV29-1 to TRBJ2-3, with 8 bases matching TRBD1. This CDR3 is 13 amino acids long. Unmatched junction bases numbered 1, after V lost 3 bases and J lost 2 bases. Per the germline V gene, CDR1 is SQVTM and CDR2 is ANQGSEA. The CDR3 spells CSVEDRDTDTQYF. DNA for the CDR3: TGCAGCGTTGAGGACAGGGACACAGATACGCAGTATTTT.

This chain links TRBV3-1 (or the pseudogene TRBV3-2) with TRBJ1-5; 9 bases align to TRBD1. From germline, CDR1 is LGHDT and CDR2 YNNKEL (reference sequence). This CDR3 comprises 16 residues. With 4 bases clipped from V and 8 bases from J, the junction kept 12 bases outside the gene matches. CDR3 DNA: TGTGCCAGCAGCCCGTCTTTCCCGACAGGGGGGGAGCCCCAGCATTTT. Its protein is CASSPSFPTGGEPQHF.

This clone was counted between two and nine times. The V gene is TRBV7-6, the J gene TRBJ2-7; 7 bases line up with TRBD1. The V segment lost 5 bases and the J segment 5 bases; nucleotides outside the gene matches: 12. CDR1 SGHVS and CDR2 FNYEAQ come from the germline V gene. The CDR3 extends over 15 amino acids. CDR3 protein: CASSAQTGPADEQYF. Written as DNA, the CDR3 is TGTGCCAGCAGCGCTCAGACAGGGCCTGCAGACGAGCAGTACTTC.